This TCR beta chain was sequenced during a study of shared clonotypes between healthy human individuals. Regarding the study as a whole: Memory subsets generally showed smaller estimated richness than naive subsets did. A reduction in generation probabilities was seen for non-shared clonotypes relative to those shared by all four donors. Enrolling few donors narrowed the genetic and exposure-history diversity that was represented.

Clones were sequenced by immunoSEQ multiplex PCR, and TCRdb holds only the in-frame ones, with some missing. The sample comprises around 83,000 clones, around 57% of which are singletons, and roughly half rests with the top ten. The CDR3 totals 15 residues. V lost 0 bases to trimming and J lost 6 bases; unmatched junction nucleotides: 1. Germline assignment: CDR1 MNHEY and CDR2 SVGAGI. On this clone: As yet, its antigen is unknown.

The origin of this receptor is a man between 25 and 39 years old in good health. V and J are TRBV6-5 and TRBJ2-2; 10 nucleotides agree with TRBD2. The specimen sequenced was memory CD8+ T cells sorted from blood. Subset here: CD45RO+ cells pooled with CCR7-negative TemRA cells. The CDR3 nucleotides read TGTGCCAGCAGTTACTCCCTAGCGGGAGCCGGGGAGCTGTTTTTT. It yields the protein CASSYSLAGAGELFF.